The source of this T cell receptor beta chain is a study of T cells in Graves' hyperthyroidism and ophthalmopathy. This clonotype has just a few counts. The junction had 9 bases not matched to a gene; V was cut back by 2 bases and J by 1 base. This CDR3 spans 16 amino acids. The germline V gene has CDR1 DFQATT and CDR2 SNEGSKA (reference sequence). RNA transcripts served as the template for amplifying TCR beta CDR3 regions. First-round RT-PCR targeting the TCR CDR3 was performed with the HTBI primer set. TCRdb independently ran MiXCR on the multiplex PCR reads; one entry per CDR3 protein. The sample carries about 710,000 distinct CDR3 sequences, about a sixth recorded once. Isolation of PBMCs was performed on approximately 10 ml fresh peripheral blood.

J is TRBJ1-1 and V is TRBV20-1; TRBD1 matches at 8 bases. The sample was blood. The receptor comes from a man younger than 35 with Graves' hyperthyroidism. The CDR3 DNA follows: TGCAGTGCTAGAAATACTGACAGGGGTCAGAACACTGAAGCTTTCTTT. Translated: CSARNTDRGQNTEAFF.